This T cell receptor beta chain was sequenced during a study of OX40 agonist ivuxolimab in advanced cancers. The study, taken as a whole, reports: Among T cells, CD8+ cells averaged more expanded clones than CD4+ cells. The work left the antigen specificity of expanded peripheral T cells undetermined.

CDR3 length: 14 residues. Germline V gene sequence: CDR1 MNHEY, CDR2 SVGAGI. Trimming cost V 8 bases and J 1 base, with 12 bases left between them. About this clone itself: The target antigen is unknown.

The protocol was immunoSEQ multiplex PCR, while the TCRdb copy is restricted to in-frame clones and leaves out a portion. The sample has about 69,000 clones; roughly nine tenths are singletons. The V call is TRBV6-5, the J call TRBJ1-5; D unresolved. This TCR derives from an adult with an advanced solid tumor such as melanoma, head and neck, liver or kidney cancer. The sample consisted of CD4+ or CD8+ T cells sorted from blood, taken in a trial of the OX40 agonist ivuxolimab. This CDR3 is CASRQVSSNQPQHF. The CDR3 nucleotides are TGTGCCAGCCGGCAAGTATCCAGCAATCAGCCCCAGCATTTT.